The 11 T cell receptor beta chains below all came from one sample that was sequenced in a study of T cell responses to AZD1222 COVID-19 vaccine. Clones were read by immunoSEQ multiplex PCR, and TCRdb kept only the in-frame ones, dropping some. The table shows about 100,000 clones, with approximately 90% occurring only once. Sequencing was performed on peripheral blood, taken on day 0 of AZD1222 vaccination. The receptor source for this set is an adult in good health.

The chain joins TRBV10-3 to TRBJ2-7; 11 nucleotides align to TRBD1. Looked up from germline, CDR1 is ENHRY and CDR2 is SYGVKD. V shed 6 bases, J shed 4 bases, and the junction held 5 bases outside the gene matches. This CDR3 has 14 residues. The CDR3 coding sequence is TGTGCCATCAGCGCGGGACAGGGGGTGTACGAGCAGTACTTC. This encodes CAISAGQGVYEQYF.

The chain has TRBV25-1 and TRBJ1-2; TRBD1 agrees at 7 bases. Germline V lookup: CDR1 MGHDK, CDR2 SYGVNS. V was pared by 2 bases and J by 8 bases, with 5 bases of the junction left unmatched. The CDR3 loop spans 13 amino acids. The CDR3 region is CASSETGEVGYTF. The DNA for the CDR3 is TGTGCCAGCAGTGAAACAGGGGAAGTGGGCTACACCTTC.

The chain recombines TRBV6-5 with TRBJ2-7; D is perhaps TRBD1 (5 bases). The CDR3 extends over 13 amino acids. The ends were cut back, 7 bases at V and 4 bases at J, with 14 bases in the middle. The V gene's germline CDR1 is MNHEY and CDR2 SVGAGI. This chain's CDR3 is CASIGQGFYEQYF. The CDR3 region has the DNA TGTGCCAGCATCGGGCAGGGATTTTACGAGCAGTACTTC.

The CDR3 DNA reads TGCGCCAGCAGCTCCTCGGGGGTTTCTGGAAACACCATATATTTT. As protein: CASSSSGVSGNTIYF. The gene calls are TRBV5-1 and TRBJ1-3, with D tentatively TRBD1 (5 bases). The length of the CDR3 is 15 residues. V lost 3 bases and J lost 1, with 11 bases in between. Germline CDR1 is SGHRS and CDR2 is YFSETQ.

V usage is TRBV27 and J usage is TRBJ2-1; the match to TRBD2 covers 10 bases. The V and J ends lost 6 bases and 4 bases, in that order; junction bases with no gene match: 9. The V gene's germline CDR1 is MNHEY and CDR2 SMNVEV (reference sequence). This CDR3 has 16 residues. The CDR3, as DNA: TGTGCCAGCAGACCAGCCGGGACTAGCGAATACAATGAGCAGTTCTTC. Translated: CASRPAGTSEYNEQFF.

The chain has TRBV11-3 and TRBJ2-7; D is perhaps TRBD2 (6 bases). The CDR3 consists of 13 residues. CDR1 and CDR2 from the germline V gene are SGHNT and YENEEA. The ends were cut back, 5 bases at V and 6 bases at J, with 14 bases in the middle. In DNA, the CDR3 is TGTGCCAGCAGCCTAGGGACTGCGCGCGAGCAGTACTTC. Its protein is CASSLGTAREQYF.

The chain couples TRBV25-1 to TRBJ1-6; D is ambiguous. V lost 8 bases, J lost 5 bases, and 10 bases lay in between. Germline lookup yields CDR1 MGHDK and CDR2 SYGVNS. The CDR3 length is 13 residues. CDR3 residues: CASLDENNSPLHF. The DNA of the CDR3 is TGTGCCAGCCTCGATGAAAATAATTCACCCCTCCACTTT.

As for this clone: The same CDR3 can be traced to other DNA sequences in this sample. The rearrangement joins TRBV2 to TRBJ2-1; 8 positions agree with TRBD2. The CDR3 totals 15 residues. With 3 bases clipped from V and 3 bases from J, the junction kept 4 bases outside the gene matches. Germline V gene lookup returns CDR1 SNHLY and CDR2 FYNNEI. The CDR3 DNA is TGTGCCAGCAGTGAGCTGGCGGGAGGCTACAATGAGCAGTTCTTC. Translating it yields CASSELAGGYNEQFF.

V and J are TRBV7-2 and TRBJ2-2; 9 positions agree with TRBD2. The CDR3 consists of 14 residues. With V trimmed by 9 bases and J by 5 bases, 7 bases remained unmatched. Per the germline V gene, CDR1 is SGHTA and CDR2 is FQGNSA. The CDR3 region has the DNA TGTGCCAGTCTTAGCGGGAGAGGGACCGGGGAGCTGTTTTTT. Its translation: CASLSGRGTGELFF.

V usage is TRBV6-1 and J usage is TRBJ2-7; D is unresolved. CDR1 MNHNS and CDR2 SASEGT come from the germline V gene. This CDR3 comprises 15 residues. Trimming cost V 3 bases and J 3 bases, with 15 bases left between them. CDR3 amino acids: CASSDAASGGYEQYF. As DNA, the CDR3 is TGTGCCAGCAGTGATGCTGCCTCCGGTGGCTACGAGCAGTACTTC.

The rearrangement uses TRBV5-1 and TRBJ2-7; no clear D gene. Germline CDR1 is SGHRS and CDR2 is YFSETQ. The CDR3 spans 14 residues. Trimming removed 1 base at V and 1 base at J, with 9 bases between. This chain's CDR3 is CASSLTAASYEQYF. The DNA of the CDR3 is TGCGCCAGCAGCTTGACGGCAGCATCCTACGAGCAGTACTTC.